The next 21 T cell receptor beta chains were all read from a single sample in a study of CD8 T cells in ankylosing spondylitis. TCRdb re-called the 5' RACE reads through MiXCR, storing one row per CDR3 protein. The profile covers about 150,000 distinct CDR3 sequences, with under 55% appearing a single time and approximately 14% taken by the ten largest. The sequenced sample was synovial fluid, either unsorted or a sorted T cell fraction (not recorded which). The receptors stem from a male donor with ankylosing spondylitis.

This chain uses TRBV6-2 or TRBV6-3 with TRBJ2-7; TRBD1 or TRBD2 may be the D gene (5 bases each). The CDR3 contains 17 residues. Between the trimmed V and J ends, which lost 2 bases and 3 bases, there was a span of 20 bases. Germline CDR1 and CDR2: MNHEY and SVGEGT. CDR3 region: CASSYRDLLLTIYEQYF. The CDR3 nucleotides are TGTGCCAGCAGTTACCGGGACCTACTACTAACCATCTACGAGCAGTACTTC.

The chain joins TRBV7-9 to TRBJ2-1, with TRBD2 matching over 7 bases. CDR3 length: 16 amino acids. The J segment lost 0 bases and the V segment lost 2 bases, leaving 4 bases of the junction unmatched. The germline V gene encodes CDR1 SEHNR and CDR2 FQNEAQ (reference sequence). CDR3 region: CASSLPGGSSYNEQFF. The CDR3 bases are TGTGCCAGCAGCTTACCCGGCGGGAGCTCCTACAATGAGCAGTTCTTC.

CDR3 in amino acids: CASSWTDGLNTEAFF. The CDR3 DNA reads TGCGCCAGCAGCTGGACAGACGGACTGAACACTGAAGCTTTCTTT. This chain joins TRBV5-1 and TRBJ1-1; a weak D match, TRBD1 (6 bases). V was shortened by 3 bases and J by 0 bases, with 12 bases between the two germline ends. Per germline, CDR1 SGHRS and CDR2 YFSETQ. CDR3 length: 15 amino acids.

This CDR3 is CASSLGVRKKIHTDTQYF. The CDR3 DNA reads TGTGCCAGCAGCTTAGGCGTCAGAAAAAAAATTCACACAGATACGCAGTATTTT. This chain uses TRBV11-1 with TRBJ2-3; D unresolved. The V and J ends lost 1 base and 2 bases respectively, with 19 bases between them. This CDR3 is built from 18 residues. From germline, CDR1 is SGHAT and CDR2 FQDESV (reference sequence). The full variable domain, rest sourced from reference TRBV11-1 and TRBJ2-3, is EAEVAQSPRYKITEKSQAVAFWCDPISGHATLYWYRQILGQGPELLVQFQDESVVDDSQLPKDRFSAERLKGVDSTLKIQPAELGDSAMYLCASSLGVRKKIHTDTQYFGPGTRLTVL.

In its sample, this clonotype was seen a few times. The chain has TRBV7-3 and TRBJ2-3; D not certain. Germline CDR1 is SGHTA and CDR2 is FQGTGA. V lost 2 bases, J lost 4 bases, and 16 bases lay in between. The CDR3 length is 16 residues. The CDR3 region has the DNA TGTGCCAGCAGCTTAGGGATCGCCACCCTAGCAGATACGCAGTATTTT. Translated, it gives CASSLGIATLADTQYF.

The chain carries TRBV18 and TRBJ1-6; 7 positions match TRBD1. The CDR3 extends over 14 amino acids. Germline CDR1 and CDR2: KGHSH and LQKENI. Losses at the gene ends were 4 bases for V and 10 bases for J; bases not matched to a gene: 7. The CDR3 sequence is CASSHRGLNSPLHF. In nucleotides, the CDR3 is TGTGCCAGCTCACACAGGGGTTTGAACTCACCCCTCCACTTT.

V usage is TRBV6-4 and J usage is TRBJ2-3; D call uncertain. Trimming removed 2 bases from V and 3 bases from J, with 9 bases in between. The CDR3 is 14 amino acids. The germline V gene encodes CDR1 MRHNA and CDR2 SNTAGT. CDR3 protein: CASSDGVGTDTQYF. DNA of the CDR3: TGTGCCAGCAGTGACGGGGTAGGGACAGATACGCAGTATTTT.

The V gene is TRBV7-3, the J gene TRBJ2-2; TRBD1 might be the D (5 bases). Germline CDR1 reads SGHTA; CDR2 reads FQGTGA. V shed 0 bases and J shed 11 bases, with 7 bases lying between them. The CDR3 sequence is 12 residues long. CDR3 region: CASSLTQGELFF. In DNA, the CDR3 is TGTGCCAGCAGCTTAACTCAGGGCGAGCTGTTTTTT.

The rearrangement links TRBV18 to TRBJ1-1; D uncertain. Trimming shortened V by 3 bases and J by 3 bases, and 5 bases separated the two germline ends. Germline CDR1 is KGHSH and CDR2 is LQKENI. This CDR3 has 12 amino acids. CDR3 protein: CASSPWHTEAFF. CDR3 bases: TGTGCCAGCTCACCCTGGCACACTGAAGCTTTCTTT.

This clonotype was recorded a few times. J is TRBJ1-5 and V is TRBV7-2; 7 positions match TRBD1. V shed 3 bases, J shed 4 bases, and the junction held 9 bases outside the gene matches. This CDR3 contains 16 residues. From germline, CDR1 is SGHTA and CDR2 FQGNSA. CDR3 in amino acids: CASSFNIWDRNQPQHF. For the CDR3, the DNA is TGTGCCAGCAGCTTTAATATCTGGGACAGAAATCAGCCCCAGCATTTT.

This chain joins TRBV4-3 and TRBJ2-1, with no clear D. In germline, CDR1 is LGHNA, CDR2 YSLEER. The CDR3 is made up of 14 amino acids. V lost 2 bases and J 8 bases, leaving 13 bases between the germline ends. CDR3 nucleotide sequence: TGCGCCAGCAGCCAATTCTTAAAGAAATATGAGCAGTTCTTC. It is translated as CASSQFLKKYEQFF.

This chain links TRBV4-3 with TRBJ2-5, with D possibly being TRBD1 or TRBD2 (5 bases each). Per the germline V gene, CDR1 is LGHNA and CDR2 is YSLEER. The V gene lost 1 base and the J gene lost 5 bases, with 17 bases spanning the gap. The CDR3 is 16 amino acids. The CDR3 DNA reads as TGCGCCAGCAGCCAAGCCCTTGGGGGTGGTGCGGAGACCCAGTACTTC. This translates into CASSQALGGGAETQYF.

This chain links TRBV29-1 with TRBJ2-1; 11 nucleotides line up with TRBD1. In germline, CDR1 is SQVTM, CDR2 ANQGSEA. This CDR3 is built from 14 residues. The junction had 10 bases not matched to a gene; V was cut back by 8 bases and J by 7 bases. The CDR3, as DNA: TGCAGCATGAGGGGGACAGGGGGTTGGAATGAGCAGTTCTTC. Its protein is CSMRGTGGWNEQFF.

This clonotype was seen a few times. The chain recombines TRBV12-3 or TRBV12-4 with TRBJ1-1, with D unresolved. V was clipped by 3 bases and J by 4 bases, with 18 bases between them. The CDR3 runs 16 residues. This CDR3 is CASSFEGRIWVTEAFF. In nucleotides, the CDR3 is TGTGCCAGCAGTTTCGAAGGAAGGATATGGGTCACTGAAGCTTTCTTT.

This clonotype was observed a handful of times. This chain links TRBV4-3 with TRBJ2-3; no definite D call. The CDR3 consists of 20 residues. Per the germline V gene, CDR1 is LGHNA and CDR2 is YSLEER. Trimming stripped 4 bases from V and 1 base from J, with 27 bases between. This chain's CDR3 is CASSPKPYFPPRKGTDTQYF. Written as DNA, the CDR3 is TGCGCCAGCAGCCCTAAACCCTATTTCCCGCCCAGGAAGGGCACAGATACGCAGTATTTT.

J is TRBJ2-2 and V is TRBV7-8; possible D gene TRBD2, 5 bases. This CDR3 contains 15 residues. CDR1 and CDR2 (germline): SGHVS, FQNEAQ. Trimming took off 3 bases at V and 6 bases at J, with 14 bases between the two ends. CDR3 protein: CASSLRVIAAGELFF. CDR3 DNA sequence: TGTGCCAGCAGCTTGCGGGTAATTGCCGCCGGGGAGCTGTTTTTT.

The chain joins TRBV27 to TRBJ2-5; no clear D gene. Trimming removed 11 bases at V and 13 bases at J, with 14 bases between. Germline lookup yields CDR1 MNHEY and CDR2 SMNVEV (reference sequence). This CDR3 contains 9 residues. CDR3 nucleotide sequence: TGTGCCGGAACCCCTCATCTGTACTTC. This codes for CAGTPHLYF.

This sequence joins TRBV4-2 and TRBJ2-3; 8 bases agree with TRBD2. The CDR3 runs to 17 residues. J lost 3 bases, V lost 3 bases, and 11 bases had no gene match. Germline V gives CDR1 LGHNA, CDR2 YNFKEQ. CDR3 residues: CASSQRLLAGSTDTQYF. CDR3 DNA: TGTGCCAGCAGCCAGAGACTCCTAGCGGGCTCAACAGATACGCAGTATTTT.

The V call is TRBV18, the J call TRBJ2-3; 7 bases agree with TRBD2. Unmatched junction bases numbered 20, after V lost 3 bases and J lost 2 bases. CDR3 length: 20 residues. Germline V gene sequence: CDR1 KGHSH, CDR2 LQKENI. The CDR3 bases are TGTGCCAGCTCACCTCCGGGGACTACGGGGGGAAGATCAGACACAGATACGCAGTATTTT. This encodes CASSPPGTTGGRSDTDTQYF.

The rearrangement joins TRBV2 to TRBJ2-1; TRBD2 matches at 9 bases. Germline CDR1 reads SNHLY; CDR2 reads FYNNEI. This CDR3 comprises 16 residues. Trimming took 3 bases from V and 2 from J; bases not matched to a gene: 5. CDR3 in amino acids: CASSDFAGGAYNEQFF. In DNA, the CDR3 is TGTGCCAGCAGTGATTTTGCGGGAGGGGCCTACAATGAGCAGTTCTTC.

The chain couples TRBV5-4 to TRBJ2-3; TRBD1 agrees at 8 bases. In germline, CDR1 is SGHNT, CDR2 YYREEE (reference sequence). J was trimmed by 6 bases and V by 4 bases; bases with no gene match: 7. This CDR3 has 14 residues. The CDR3: CASSPGQGHDTQYF. The CDR3 DNA sequence: TGTGCCAGCAGCCCCGGACAGGGCCACGATACGCAGTATTTT. The variable domain in full, completed from reference TRBV5-4 and TRBJ2-3, reads ETGVTQSPTHLIKTRGQQVTLRCSSQSGHNTVSWYQQALGQGPQFIFQYYREEENGRGNFPPRFSGLQFPNYSSELNVNALELDDSALYLCASSPGQGHDTQYFGPGTRLTVL.